The rows below give T cell receptor beta chains drawn from one sample of a study of blood T cell repertoires in COVID-19. Repertoires were generated with immunoSEQ multiplex PCR, while TCRdb's copy carries only in-frame clones and drops some. Among around 130,000 clones, 80% to 90% were seen once, and the ten largest hold roughly 4%. The sample taken for sequencing was peripheral blood. The receptors were sampled from a man aged 35 to 55 with acute or convalescent COVID-19. The CDR3 runs from the conserved cysteine through the conserved F or W. D genes are given only for firm matches. Clone size is given for some rows only: seen once, a few or many times, or a class if the clone is expanded.

>TRBV9|TRBJ2-1|.|.
CASSNTGVSSYNEQFF
TGTGCCAGCAGCAACACCGGGGTTAGCTCCTACAATGAGCAGTTCTTC
>TRBV27|TRBJ2-1|TRBD1|.
CASSRPKGQGDEQFF
TGTGCCAGCAGTCGCCCTAAGGGACAGGGGGATGAGCAGTTCTTC
>TRBV3-1/TRBV3-2|TRBJ2-2|.|.
CASSQAGSGTGELFF
TGTGCCAGCAGCCAAGCGGGGTCTGGCACCGGGGAGCTGTTTTTT
>TRBV18|TRBJ1-2|TRBD1|.
CASSPTGDSSYGYTF
TGTGCCAGCTCACCAACAGGGGACTCCTCCTATGGCTACACCTTC
>TRBV9|TRBJ1-4|.|.
CASSVGASNEKLFF
TGTGCCAGCAGCGTAGGGGCTTCAAATGAAAAACTGTTTTTT
>TRBV7-2|TRBJ1-6|.|once
CASSLSGNSYNSPLHF
TGTGCCAGCAGCTTATCCGGGAACAGCTATAATTCACCCCTCCACTTT
>TRBV27|TRBJ1-1|.|.
CASSSQGGPEAFF
TGTGCCAGCAGTTCCCAAGGGGGACCTGAAGCTTTCTTT
>TRBV5-1|TRBJ1-2|TRBD1|.
CASSLQTGFNGYGYTF
TGCGCCAGCAGCCTCCAGACAGGGTTTAACGGCTATGGCTACACCTTC
>TRBV5-4|TRBJ2-5|TRBD2|.
CASGTSGYQETQYF
TGTGCCAGCGGAACTAGCGGTTACCAAGAGACCCAGTACTTC
>TRBV7-3|TRBJ1-1|.|.
CASSSGHANTEAFF
TGTGCCAGCAGCTCGGGACACGCGAACACTGAAGCTTTCTTT
>TRBV14|TRBJ2-1|TRBD2|.
CASSQRGGAGNEQFF
TGTGCCAGCAGCCAGAGGGGAGGGGCGGGTAATGAGCAGTTCTTC
>TRBV30|TRBJ2-7|.|.
CAWSGVMTVTTQYF
TGTGCCTGGAGTGGCGTCATGACAGTTACGACGCAGTACTTC
>TRBV27|TRBJ1-2|.|.
CASRPGQILYGYTF
TGTGCCAGCAGACCCGGACAGATCCTCTATGGCTACACCTTC
>TRBV19|TRBJ2-1|TRBD2|.
CASSIERTSGRRNEQFF
TGTGCCAGTAGTATAGAGCGTACTAGCGGGAGGAGAAATGAGCAGTTCTTC
>TRBV9|TRBJ2-2|TRBD2|once
CASSVGLAGGAPGELFF
TGTGCCAGCAGCGTAGGATTAGCGGGGGGTGCGCCCGGGGAGCTGTTTTTT
>TRBV7-6|TRBJ2-3|.|.
CASSPDGSNTPDTQYF
TGTGCCAGCAGCCCCGACGGGTCCAACACCCCAGATACGCAGTATTTT
>TRBV7-2|TRBJ1-5|.|.
CASSLVSGQPQHF
TGTGCCAGCAGCTTAGTGTCAGGGCAGCCCCAGCATTTT
>TRBV10-3|TRBJ1-1|.|.
CAISGSVGDGGAFF
TGTGCCATCAGTGGCTCTGTCGGGGACGGGGGAGCTTTCTTT
>TRBV19|TRBJ2-1|TRBD2|.
CASRTSASYNEQFF
TGTGCCAGTCGGACTAGCGCCTCATACAATGAGCAGTTCTTC
>TRBV6-5|TRBJ1-1|.|.
CASSYGRGRENTEAFF
TGTGCCAGCAGTTACGGGAGAGGTCGGGAAAACACTGAAGCTTTCTTT
>TRBV27|TRBJ1-2|TRBD1|.
CASSVTGAGQVHGYTF
TGTGCCAGCAGTGTCACGGGGGCGGGACAGGTCCATGGCTACACCTTC
>TRBV11-2|TRBJ2-7|.|.
CASSLRYEQYF
TGTGCCAGCAGCTTGCGGTACGAGCAGTACTTC
>TRBV6-5|TRBJ1-5|.|.
CASRAGTQYQPQHF
TGTGCCAGCAGGGCCGGGACTCAATATCAGCCCCAGCATTTT
>TRBV6-6|TRBJ2-3|TRBD2|.
CASSKRTSGYTDTQYF
TGTGCCAGCAGTAAGCGGACTAGCGGTTACACAGATACGCAGTATTTT
>TRBV4-3|TRBJ1-4|.|.
CASSLGGQSEKLFF
TGCGCCAGCAGCCTAGGCGGACAGAGTGAAAAACTGTTTTTT
>TRBV7-2|TRBJ2-3|.|.
CASSGDSSTDTQYF
TGTGCCAGCAGCGGGGACTCCAGCACAGATACGCAGTATTTT
>TRBV7-9|TRBJ2-7|TRBD1|.
CASSVDRGRFYEQYF
TGTGCCAGCAGCGTAGACAGGGGGCGCTTTTACGAGCAGTACTTC
>TRBV6-5|TRBJ1-6|TRBD1|.
CASSTGTGYNSPLHF
TGTGCCAGCAGTACCGGGACAGGGTATAATTCACCCCTCCACTTT
>TRBV7-9|TRBJ2-1|TRBD2|.
CASSASGGNYNEQFF
TGTGCCAGCAGCGCTAGCGGGGGAAACTACAATGAGCAGTTCTTC
>TRBV4-2|TRBJ2-7|.|once
CASSQELADEQYF
TGTGCCAGCAGCCAAGAACTAGCTGATGAGCAGTACTTC
>TRBV6-5|TRBJ1-1|.|once
CASEGGKNTEAFF
TGTGCCAGTGAGGGAGGAAAAAACACTGAAGCTTTCTTT
>TRBV14|TRBJ2-7|.|.
CASSYTGLPEYEQYF
TGTGCCAGCAGCTACACAGGGCTTCCGGAGTACGAGCAGTACTTC
>TRBV7-2|TRBJ1-5|.|.
CASSLLAHHSNQPQHF
TGTGCCAGCAGCTTATTGGCTCATCATAGCAATCAGCCCCAGCATTTT
>TRBV4-1|TRBJ1-1|TRBD1|.
CASSQEGGAGMNTEAFF
TGCGCCAGCAGCCAAGAAGGGGGCGCGGGGATGAACACTGAAGCTTTCTTT
>TRBV28|TRBJ1-5|.|.
CASSFVGGLNQPQHF
TGTGCCAGCAGTTTCGTGGGAGGGCTGAATCAGCCCCAGCATTTT
>TRBV5-8|TRBJ2-3|TRBD2|.
CASSPGTSGGALTDTQYF
TGTGCCAGCAGCCCCGGGACTAGCGGGGGGGCTTTGACAGATACGCAGTATTTT
>TRBV12-3/TRBV12-4|TRBJ1-2|TRBD1|.
CASSRQGTYGYTF
TGTGCCAGCAGCAGACAGGGAACCTATGGCTACACCTTC
>TRBV27|TRBJ1-2|TRBD1|.
CASSSGTGRALGGYTF
TGTGCCAGCAGCTCAGGGACAGGGAGAGCGTTGGGCGGCTACACCTTC
>TRBV13|TRBJ2-3|.|.
CASSRRDTDTQYF
TGTGCCAGCAGCAGGCGGGACACAGATACGCAGTATTTT
>TRBV9|TRBJ2-3|TRBD2|.
CASSVVPSGSPDTQYF
TGTGCCAGCAGCGTAGTCCCTAGCGGGAGTCCAGATACGCAGTATTTT
>TRBV10-3|TRBJ2-1|.|.
CAIRGQDSFNEQFF
TGTGCCATCAGGGGTCAGGACTCGTTCAATGAGCAGTTCTTC
>TRBV19|TRBJ1-2|TRBD1|.
CASSTDRAGYGYTF
TGTGCCAGTAGTACCGACAGGGCGGGCTATGGCTACACCTTC
>TRBV19|TRBJ1-2|TRBD1|.
CASSPTGYGYTF
TGTGCCAGTAGTCCGACAGGGTATGGCTACACCTTC
>TRBV7-2|TRBJ2-7|.|.
CASSLHGTYEQYF
TGTGCCAGCAGCTTACACGGTACCTACGAGCAGTACTTC
>TRBV9|TRBJ1-4|.|.
CASSPDRRNEKLFF
TGTGCCAGCAGCCCTGACAGGCGTAATGAAAAACTGTTTTTT
>TRBV5-5|TRBJ1-1|.|.
CASSLVGGRGNTEAFF
TGTGCCAGCAGCTTGGTCGGGGGGCGAGGGAACACTGAAGCTTTCTTT
>TRBV2|TRBJ1-1|.|once
CAGSNRDGHPEAFF
TGTGCCGGGTCCAACAGGGACGGCCACCCTGAAGCTTTCTTT
>TRBV10-3|TRBJ1-1|.|.
CATMSGSEITEAFF
TGTGCCACGATGTCGGGATCGGAGATCACTGAAGCTTTCTTT
>TRBV30|TRBJ1-6|TRBD1|once
CAWTGRGGRNSPLHF
TGTGCCTGGACGGGGCGAGGGGGCCGTAATTCACCCCTCCACTTT
>TRBV6-2/TRBV6-3|TRBJ2-3|.|once
CASSYRQNRRDTQYF
TGTGCCAGCAGTTACCGCCAGAACAGGCGGGATACGCAGTATTTT
>TRBV19|TRBJ1-5|.|.
CASSPEHPSNQPQHF
TGTGCCAGTAGTCCCGAACACCCTAGCAATCAGCCCCAGCATTTT
>TRBV21-1|TRBJ1-5|.|.
CASSARTGTSNQPQHF
TGTGCCAGCAGCGCCCGGACAGGGACTAGCAATCAGCCCCAGCATTTT
>TRBV30|TRBJ2-3|.|.
CAWSYGDTQYF
TGTGCCTGGAGCTACGGGGATACGCAGTATTTT